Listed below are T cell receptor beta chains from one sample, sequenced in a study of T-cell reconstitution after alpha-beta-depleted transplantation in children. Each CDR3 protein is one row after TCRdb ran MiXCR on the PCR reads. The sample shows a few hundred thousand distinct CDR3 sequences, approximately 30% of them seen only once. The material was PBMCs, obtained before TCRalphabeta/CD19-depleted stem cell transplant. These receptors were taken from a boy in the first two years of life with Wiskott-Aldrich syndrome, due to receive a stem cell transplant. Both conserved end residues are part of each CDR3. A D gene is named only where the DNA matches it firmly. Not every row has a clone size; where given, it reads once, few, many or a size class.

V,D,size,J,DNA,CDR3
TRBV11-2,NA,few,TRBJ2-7,TGTGCCAGCAGCCCTCGTCGAGACGGGTCCTCTTCCTACGAGCAGTACTTC,CASSPRRDGSSSYEQYF
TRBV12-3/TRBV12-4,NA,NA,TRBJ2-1,TGTGCCAGCAGCCCAAGCGAGACTGAGCAGTTCTTC,CASSPSETEQFF
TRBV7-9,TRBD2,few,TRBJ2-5,TGTGCCAGCAGCCCCCTAACCGGGACTAGCGGATTCCAGACCCAGTACTTC,CASSPLTGTSGFQTQYF
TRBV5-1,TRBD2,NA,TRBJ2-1,TGCGCCAGCAGCGTCGGCGGGGGTAGCATCTCCTACAATGAGCAGTTCTTC,CASSVGGGSISYNEQFF
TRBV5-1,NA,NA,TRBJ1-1,TGCGCCAGCAGCCACCCACCGGCAGGCACTGAAGCTTTCTTT,CASSHPPAGTEAFF
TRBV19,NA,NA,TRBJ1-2,TGTGCCAGTGCTAAAAGACGGAATGGCTACACCTTC,CASAKRRNGYTF
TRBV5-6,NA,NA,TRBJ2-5,TGTGCCAGCAGCCACCGGGGGACGGAGGAGACCCAGTACTTC,CASSHRGTEETQYF
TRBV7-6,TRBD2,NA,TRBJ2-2,TGTGCCAGCAGCTCGGGACTAGCGGGAGGGCCATGGGCCGGGGAGCTGTTTTTT,CASSSGLAGGPWAGELFF
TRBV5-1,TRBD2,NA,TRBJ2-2,TGCGCCAGCAGCACAACTAGCGGCCTCAACACCGGGGAGCTGTTTTTT,CASSTTSGLNTGELFF
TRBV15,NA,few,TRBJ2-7,TGTGCCACCAGCAGAGGGACATCCAACGAGCAGTACTTC,CATSRGTSNEQYF
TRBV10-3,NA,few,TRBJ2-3,TGTGCCATCAGTGCATCAGGGGTTAGCACAGATACGCAGTATTTT,CAISASGVSTDTQYF
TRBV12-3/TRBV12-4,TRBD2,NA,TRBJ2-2,TGTGCCAGCAGCCCCGGGACTAGCTACACCGGGGAGCTGTTTTTT,CASSPGTSYTGELFF
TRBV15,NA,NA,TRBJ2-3,TGTGCCACCAGCAGAGATATTGGAGATCGCACAGATACGCAGTATTTT,CATSRDIGDRTDTQYF
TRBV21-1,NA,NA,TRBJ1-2,TGTGCCAGCAGCGAAGACAGGGACGAAATCTATGGCTACACCTTC,CASSEDRDEIYGYTF
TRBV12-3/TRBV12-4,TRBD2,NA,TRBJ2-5,TGTGCCAGCAGTTTAGGCAGCGGGAGTATCGGAAGGACCCAGTACTTC,CASSLGSGSIGRTQYF
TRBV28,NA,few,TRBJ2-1,TGTGCCAGCAGTCCGTCAGAGGGTCACAATGAGCAGTTCTTC,CASSPSEGHNEQFF
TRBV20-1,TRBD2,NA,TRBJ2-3,TGCAGTGCTGAAGACCCTAGCGGGAACACAGATACGCAGTATTTT,CSAEDPSGNTDTQYF
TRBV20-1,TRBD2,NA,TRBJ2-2,TGCAGTGCTAGGGCTAGCGGGAGGTGGACCGGGGAGCTGTTTTTT,CSARASGRWTGELFF
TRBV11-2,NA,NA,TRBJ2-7,TGTGCCAGCAGCTCCCCCGGGGTAGACGAGCAGTACTTC,CASSSPGVDEQYF
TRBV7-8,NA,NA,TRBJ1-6,TGTGCCAGCAGCTTAGGATCTGGGAGGCATAATTCACCCCTCCACTTT,CASSLGSGRHNSPLHF
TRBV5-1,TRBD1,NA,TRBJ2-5,TGCGCCAGCAGCTTGGGGGGACAGCCAGAGACCCAGTACTTC,CASSLGGQPETQYF
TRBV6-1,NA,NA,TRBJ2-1,TGTGCCAGCAGTAGGACTGCCCCCTCCTACAATGAGCAGTTCTTC,CASSRTAPSYNEQFF
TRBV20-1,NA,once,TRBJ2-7,TGCAGTGCTAGATACTTCGGGTCCTACGAGCAGTACTTC,CSARYFGSYEQYF
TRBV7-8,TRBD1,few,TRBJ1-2,TGTGCCAGCAGCCAGGGACAGCCTAAGACTGGCTACACCTTC,CASSQGQPKTGYTF
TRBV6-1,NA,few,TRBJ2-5,TGTGCCAGCTCCTCTCGGGCGGGGGAGACCCAGTACTTC,CASSSRAGETQYF
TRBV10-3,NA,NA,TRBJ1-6,TGTGCCATCAGAGGTGCGAATTATAATTCACCCCTCCACTTT,CAIRGANYNSPLHF
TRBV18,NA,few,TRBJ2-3,TGTGCCAGCTCACCACCTGTCACAGATACGCAGTATTTT,CASSPPVTDTQYF
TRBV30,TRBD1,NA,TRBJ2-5,TGTGCCTGGAGTAAAGGACAGGGTTGGGAGACCCAGTACTTC,CAWSKGQGWETQYF
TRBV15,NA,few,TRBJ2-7,TGTGCCACCAGCAGAGATGGAGGGGTTCGGTACTTC,CATSRDGGVRYF
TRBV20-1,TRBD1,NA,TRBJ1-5,TGCAGTGCTAGAATGCCCGGACAGGGCGATCAGCCCCAGCATTTT,CSARMPGQGDQPQHF
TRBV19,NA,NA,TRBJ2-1,TGTGCCAGTAGTATACAGCAGAGGACCATTGTAGGTGAGCAGTTCTTC,CASSIQQRTIVGEQFF
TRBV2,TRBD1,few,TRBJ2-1,TGTGCCAGCACAGTATCCCCGTCCTTGGACAGGGGGCCGGATGAGCAGTTCTTC,CASTVSPSLDRGPDEQFF
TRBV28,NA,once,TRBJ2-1,TGTGCCAGCAGTTCAGCCATGAGGGCCCAACCTTACAATGAGCAGTTCTTC,CASSSAMRAQPYNEQFF
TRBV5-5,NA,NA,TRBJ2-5,TGTGCCAGCAGCTTTTCCCGAGGGGGCCAAGAGACCCAGTACTTC,CASSFSRGGQETQYF
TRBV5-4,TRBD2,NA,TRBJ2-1,TGTGCCAGCAGCTCCTGGGCGGGAGGGCCTGATGAGCAGTTCTTC,CASSSWAGGPDEQFF
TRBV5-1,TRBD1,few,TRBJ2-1,TGCGCCAGCAGCAGGGGGACAGGGCCTGATGAGCAGTTCTTC,CASSRGTGPDEQFF
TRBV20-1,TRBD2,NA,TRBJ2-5,TGCAGTGCTAGTGCGGGAGGGACGGAGACCCAGTACTTC,CSASAGGTETQYF
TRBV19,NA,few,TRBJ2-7,TGTGCCAGTAGTATGGCTAAGGGGCGCGAGCAGTACTTC,CASSMAKGREQYF
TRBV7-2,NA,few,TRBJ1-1,TGTGCCAGCAGCTTAGCCAGGGTGAACACTGAAGCTTTCTTT,CASSLARVNTEAFF
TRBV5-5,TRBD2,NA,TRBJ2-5,TGTGCCAGCACCCTAGCGGGGTTAGGGGAGACCCAGTACTTC,CASTLAGLGETQYF
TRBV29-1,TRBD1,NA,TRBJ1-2,TGCAGCGTTGAAGATCTGGGAGGGGGCGGCGGCTACACCTTC,CSVEDLGGGGGYTF
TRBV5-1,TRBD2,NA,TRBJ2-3,TGCGCCAGCAGCAGCGGGAGATGGAGCACAGATACGCAGTATTTT,CASSSGRWSTDTQYF
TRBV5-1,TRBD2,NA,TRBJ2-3,TGCGCCAGCAGACCTAGCGGGAGCCATACGCAGTATTTT,CASRPSGSHTQYF
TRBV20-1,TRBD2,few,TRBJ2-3,TGCAGTGCTAGAGATGCAGCGGGAGCAGATACGCAGTATTTT,CSARDAAGADTQYF
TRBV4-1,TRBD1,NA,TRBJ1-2,TGCGCCAGCAGCCAACCCGGGACAGGGATAAACTATGGCTACACCTTC,CASSQPGTGINYGYTF
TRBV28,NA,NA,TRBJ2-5,TGTGCCAGCAGTTTAGAGAGGGGGCGGGATGGGACCCAGTACTTC,CASSLERGRDGTQYF
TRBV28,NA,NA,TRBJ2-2,TGTGCCAGCAGTAGGAGGGGCCCCGGGGAGCTGTTT,CASSRRGPGELF
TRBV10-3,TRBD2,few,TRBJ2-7,TGTGCCATCAGTGCCAGTAGCGGGAGCGGGTCCTACGAGCAGTACTTC,CAISASSGSGSYEQYF
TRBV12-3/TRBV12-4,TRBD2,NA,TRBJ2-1,TGTGCCAGCAGCTCTTTGGGTCGGGAGGGTGAGCAGTTCTTC,CASSSLGREGEQFF
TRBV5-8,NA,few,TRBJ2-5,TGTGCCAGCAGCTTCGGATTATTGGGGGGAGGAGAGACCCAGTACTTC,CASSFGLLGGGETQYF
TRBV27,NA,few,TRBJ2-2,TGTGCCAGCAGTTTTTATAGCTCCGGGGAGCTGTTTTTT,CASSFYSSGELFF
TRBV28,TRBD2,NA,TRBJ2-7,TGTGCCAGCAGGAGCGGGAGCCCTCCCTACGAGCAGTACTTC,CASRSGSPPYEQYF
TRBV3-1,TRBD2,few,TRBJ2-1,TGTGCCAGCAGCCAAGATGGTACTAGCGGTACCTACAATGAGCAGTTCTTC,CASSQDGTSGTYNEQFF
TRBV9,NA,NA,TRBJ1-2,TGTGCCAGCAGCGTAACTCCCGGGGGCTATGGCTACACCTTC,CASSVTPGGYGYTF
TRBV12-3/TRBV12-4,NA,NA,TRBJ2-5,TGTGCCAGCAGTTTAACCAGAGGTCACGAGACCCAGTACTTC,CASSLTRGHETQYF